Given below is one T cell receptor (beta chain) in context. It lacks a known antigen. The sample holds no much larger clone one base away, and base qualities are not on file. CDR1 and CDR2 are drawn from the germline V gene: MNHEY, SVGAGI. The CDR3 sequence holds 13 residues, the cysteine and phenylalanine included. The CDR3 DNA has 39 bases and is translated from base 1. Between the V and J ends, shortened by 5 bases and 6 bases respectively, the junction contains 13 bases. Library preparation employed the immunoSEQ multiplex PCR assay. Imported from immuneACCESS, the table was reduced by TCRdb to in-frame sequences with V and J called. These copies leave out some clones; in studies compared against another copy, an unresolved V gene accounts for under half, and the cause of the remainder is not known. For this sample there are approximately 48,000 clones; 92% appear just once. 0.39% of the sample lies in the top ten.

This sample stems from a study of T cell changes during pregnancy in multiple sclerosis (dated by TCRdb to the late 2010s). Concerning the study at large: Changes in the T cell repertoire over the course of pregnancy were examined in this study in women with multiple sclerosis.

The rearranged segments are TRBV6-5 and TRBJ1-2; the best D guess is TRBD1, with 6 bases matching. This sequence was found in a female donor with multiple sclerosis, enrolled in a pregnancy study. The sequencing here drew on CD4+ T cells from peripheral blood mononuclear cells, taken after pregnancy. The sequenced DNA: TGTGCCAGCAGTGAGACAGGCCTCCATGGCTACACCTTC. This translates into CASSETGLHGYTF.